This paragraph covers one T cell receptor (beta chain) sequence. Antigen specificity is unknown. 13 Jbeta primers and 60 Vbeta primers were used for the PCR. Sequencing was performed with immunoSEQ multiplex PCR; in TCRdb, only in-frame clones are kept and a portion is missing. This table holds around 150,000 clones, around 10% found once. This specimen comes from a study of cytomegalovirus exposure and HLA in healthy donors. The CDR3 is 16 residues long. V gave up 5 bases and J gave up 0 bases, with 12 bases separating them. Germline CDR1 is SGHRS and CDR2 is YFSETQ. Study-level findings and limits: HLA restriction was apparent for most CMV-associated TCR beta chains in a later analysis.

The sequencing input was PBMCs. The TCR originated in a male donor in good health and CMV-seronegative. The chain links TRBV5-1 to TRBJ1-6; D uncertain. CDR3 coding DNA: TGCGCCAGCAGATCGGATGGGAGCTCCTATAATTCACCCCTCCACTTT. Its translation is CASRSDGSSYNSPLHF. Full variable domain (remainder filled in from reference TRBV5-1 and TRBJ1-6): KAGVTQTPRYLIKTRGQQVTLSCSPISGHRSVSWYQQTPGQGLQFLFEYFSETQRNKGNFPGRFSGRQFSNSRSEMNVSTLELGDSALYLCASRSDGSSYNSPLHFGNGTRLTVT.